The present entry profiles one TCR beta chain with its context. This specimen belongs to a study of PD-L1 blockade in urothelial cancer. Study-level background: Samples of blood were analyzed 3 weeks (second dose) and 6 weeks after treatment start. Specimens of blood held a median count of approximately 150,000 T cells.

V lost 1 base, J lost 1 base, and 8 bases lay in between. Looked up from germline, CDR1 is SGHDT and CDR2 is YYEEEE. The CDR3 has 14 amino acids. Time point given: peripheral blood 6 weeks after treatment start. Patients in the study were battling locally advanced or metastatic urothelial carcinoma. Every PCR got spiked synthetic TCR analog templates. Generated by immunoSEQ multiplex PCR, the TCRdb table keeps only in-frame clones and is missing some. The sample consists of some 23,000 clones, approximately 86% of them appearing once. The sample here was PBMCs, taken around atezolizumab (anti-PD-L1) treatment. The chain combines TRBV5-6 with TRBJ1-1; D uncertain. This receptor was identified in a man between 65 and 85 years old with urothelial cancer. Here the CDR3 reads CASSLLSRNTEAFF. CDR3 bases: TGTGCCAGCAGCTTGCTGAGCCGGAACACTGAAGCTTTCTTT. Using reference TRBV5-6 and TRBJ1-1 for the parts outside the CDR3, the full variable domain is DAGVTQSPTHLIKTRGQQVTLRCSPKSGHDTVSWYQQALGQGPQFIFQYYEEEERQRGNFPDRFSGHQFPNYSSELNVNALLLGDSALYLCASSLLSRNTEAFFGQGTRLTVV.